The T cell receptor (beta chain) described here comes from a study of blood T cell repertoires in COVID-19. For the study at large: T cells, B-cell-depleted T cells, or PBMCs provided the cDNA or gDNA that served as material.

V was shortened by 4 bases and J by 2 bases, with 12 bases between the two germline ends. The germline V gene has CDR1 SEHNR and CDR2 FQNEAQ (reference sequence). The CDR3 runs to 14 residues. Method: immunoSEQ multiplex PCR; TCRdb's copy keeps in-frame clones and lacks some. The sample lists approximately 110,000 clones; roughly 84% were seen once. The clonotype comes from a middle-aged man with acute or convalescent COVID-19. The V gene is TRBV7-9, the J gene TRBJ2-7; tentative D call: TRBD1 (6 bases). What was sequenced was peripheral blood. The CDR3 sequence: CASSSNGGPYEQYF. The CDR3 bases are TGTGCCAGCAGCTCCAATGGGGGCCCCTACGAGCAGTACTTC.